The rows below give T cell receptor beta chains drawn from one sample of a study of blood T cell repertoires in COVID-19. Measured with immunoSEQ multiplex PCR; TCRdb has only the in-frame clones, and not every one. The data contain roughly 100,000 clones, 90% of them singletons. The sample was peripheral blood. These TCRs come from a young man with COVID-19, enrolled during active disease. CDR3s include the opening cysteine and the closing phenylalanine or tryptophan. The order of the fields is CDR3 length, D gene, J gene, clone size, V gene, CDR3 DNA, CDR3 protein. D genes are given only for firm matches. Part of the rows lack a size; the others show once, few, many or a class for expanded clones.

CDR3 length: 13
D gene: NA
J gene: TRBJ1-1
clone size: NA
V gene: TRBV27
CDR3 DNA: TGTGCCAGCAGTTTCCCGGAGGGGACTGAAGCTTTCTTT
CDR3 protein: CASSFPEGTEAFF

CDR3 length: 17
D gene: TRBD1
J gene: TRBJ1-1
clone size: NA
V gene: TRBV7-9
CDR3 DNA: TGTGCCAGCAGCCCCCTGGACAGGCTTGGAATGAACACTGAAGCTTTCTTT
CDR3 protein: CASSPLDRLGMNTEAFF

CDR3 length: 14
D gene: TRBD1
J gene: TRBJ2-7
clone size: NA
V gene: TRBV7-3
CDR3 DNA: TGTGCCAGCAGCTCCACCGGGACAGGGCGTATACAGTACTTC
CDR3 protein: CASSSTGTGRIQYF

CDR3 length: 15
D gene: NA
J gene: TRBJ1-1
clone size: NA
V gene: TRBV11-3
CDR3 DNA: TGTGCCAGCAGCCCCGGAGGTGGAGAGAACACTGAAGCTTTCTTT
CDR3 protein: CASSPGGGENTEAFF

CDR3 length: 15
D gene: TRBD1
J gene: TRBJ2-1
clone size: once
V gene: TRBV7-8
CDR3 DNA: TGTGCCAGCAGCCCGGGGACAGGGCCCTACAATGAGCAGTTCTTC
CDR3 protein: CASSPGTGPYNEQFF

CDR3 length: 17
D gene: NA
J gene: TRBJ1-5
clone size: NA
V gene: TRBV4-2
CDR3 DNA: TGTGCCAGCAGCCAGGGGCCCCCGGGACAAGGGAATCAGCCCCAGCATTTT
CDR3 protein: CASSQGPPGQGNQPQHF

CDR3 length: 14
D gene: TRBD2
J gene: TRBJ2-3
clone size: NA
V gene: TRBV12-5
CDR3 DNA: TGTGCTAGTGGCCGTGATAGCGGGTCCGATACGCAGTATTTT
CDR3 protein: CASGRDSGSDTQYF

CDR3 length: 16
D gene: TRBD2
J gene: TRBJ2-1
clone size: NA
V gene: TRBV11-2
CDR3 DNA: TGTGCCAGCAGCTTAGGGGATAGCGGGAGGGCCATTGAGCAGTTCTTC
CDR3 protein: CASSLGDSGRAIEQFF

CDR3 length: 15
D gene: TRBD2
J gene: TRBJ2-1
clone size: NA
V gene: TRBV28
CDR3 DNA: TGTGCCAGCACCAGGACTAGCGGGAGGGCCGATGAGCAGTTCTTC
CDR3 protein: CASTRTSGRADEQFF

CDR3 length: 15
D gene: NA
J gene: TRBJ2-1
clone size: NA
V gene: TRBV5-1
CDR3 DNA: TGCGCCAGCAGAACCGGGACTGGAGGCTACAATGAGCAGTTCTTC
CDR3 protein: CASRTGTGGYNEQFF

CDR3 length: 13
D gene: NA
J gene: TRBJ1-2
clone size: NA
V gene: TRBV7-2
CDR3 DNA: TGTGCCAGCAGCTTAGGGGCAGGGCACGGCTACACCTTC
CDR3 protein: CASSLGAGHGYTF

CDR3 length: 18
D gene: NA
J gene: TRBJ2-1
clone size: NA
V gene: TRBV12-5
CDR3 DNA: TGTGCTAGTGGTTTGGCCAACCTCGACAGCACCTCCTACAATGAGCAGTTCTTC
CDR3 protein: CASGLANLDSTSYNEQFF

CDR3 length: 14
D gene: NA
J gene: TRBJ2-7
clone size: NA
V gene: TRBV6-5
CDR3 DNA: TGTGCCAGCAGCTTACATCGGACTTCCTACGAGCAGTACTTC
CDR3 protein: CASSLHRTSYEQYF

CDR3 length: 15
D gene: TRBD2
J gene: TRBJ2-7
clone size: NA
V gene: TRBV5-5
CDR3 DNA: TGTGCCAGCAGCTTGGGGGCGGGAGGTCAGCACGAGCAGTACTTC
CDR3 protein: CASSLGAGGQHEQYF

CDR3 length: 15
D gene: NA
J gene: TRBJ2-7
clone size: NA
V gene: TRBV6-4
CDR3 DNA: TGTGCCAGCAGTGACCCCCACAGGGACCAAGCCGAGCAGTACTTC
CDR3 protein: CASSDPHRDQAEQYF

CDR3 length: 15
D gene: NA
J gene: TRBJ2-5
clone size: once
V gene: TRBV24-1
CDR3 DNA: TGTGCCACCAGTGATGCCGGGACTTGGGGAGAGACCCAGTACTTC
CDR3 protein: CATSDAGTWGETQYF

CDR3 length: 15
D gene: NA
J gene: TRBJ2-1
clone size: NA
V gene: TRBV3-1/TRBV3-2
CDR3 DNA: TGTGCCAGCAGCCAAGATTGGAGCTACTACAATGAGCAGTTCTTC
CDR3 protein: CASSQDWSYYNEQFF

CDR3 length: 12
D gene: TRBD2
J gene: TRBJ2-3
clone size: NA
V gene: TRBV7-9
CDR3 DNA: TGTGCCACGGGGGGAGGCACAGATACGCAGTATTTT
CDR3 protein: CATGGGTDTQYF

CDR3 length: 15
D gene: NA
J gene: TRBJ1-1
clone size: NA
V gene: TRBV5-4
CDR3 DNA: TGTGCCAGCAGCTTGGCACCGGGACAGAACACTGAAGCTTTCTTT
CDR3 protein: CASSLAPGQNTEAFF

CDR3 length: 12
D gene: NA
J gene: TRBJ1-1
clone size: NA
V gene: TRBV19
CDR3 DNA: TGTGCCAGTAGCACAGGGCTCACTGAAGCTTTCTTT
CDR3 protein: CASSTGLTEAFF

CDR3 length: 14
D gene: TRBD2
J gene: TRBJ2-7
clone size: NA
V gene: TRBV11-2
CDR3 DNA: TGTGCCAGCAGGGAACTAGCGGGAAAATACGAGCAGTACTTC
CDR3 protein: CASRELAGKYEQYF

CDR3 length: 14
D gene: TRBD2
J gene: TRBJ2-1
clone size: NA
V gene: TRBV7-9
CDR3 DNA: TGTGCCAGCGTCTGGGCGGGAGGTTACAATGAGCAGTTCTTC
CDR3 protein: CASVWAGGYNEQFF

CDR3 length: 14
D gene: NA
J gene: TRBJ2-1
clone size: NA
V gene: TRBV29-1
CDR3 DNA: TGCAGCGTTGAAGACGGGAGCTCCTACAATGAGCAGTTCTTC
CDR3 protein: CSVEDGSSYNEQFF

CDR3 length: 14
D gene: NA
J gene: TRBJ1-6
clone size: once
V gene: TRBV6-1
CDR3 DNA: TGTGCCAGCAGTGACAGTCTGGATAATTCACCCCTCCACTTT
CDR3 protein: CASSDSLDNSPLHF

CDR3 length: 17
D gene: TRBD2
J gene: TRBJ2-7
clone size: NA
V gene: TRBV27
CDR3 DNA: TGTGCCAGCAGTTTACCGGGACTAGCGGGAGTTTCAGGGGAGCAGTACTTC
CDR3 protein: CASSLPGLAGVSGEQYF

CDR3 length: 13
D gene: NA
J gene: TRBJ2-7
clone size: NA
V gene: TRBV4-2
CDR3 DNA: TGTGCCAGCAGCCAAGATATCGGCTACGAGCAGTACTTC
CDR3 protein: CASSQDIGYEQYF

CDR3 length: 16
D gene: TRBD1
J gene: TRBJ1-2
clone size: NA
V gene: TRBV2
CDR3 DNA: TGTGCCAGCAGTGATGAAGGGAAGGACAGGGCCTATGGCTACACCTTC
CDR3 protein: CASSDEGKDRAYGYTF

CDR3 length: 14
D gene: TRBD2
J gene: TRBJ2-7
clone size: NA
V gene: TRBV2
CDR3 DNA: TGTGCCATAAGGCGACTAGCGGATACCTACGAGCAGTACTTC
CDR3 protein: CAIRRLADTYEQYF

CDR3 length: 13
D gene: NA
J gene: TRBJ2-1
clone size: NA
V gene: TRBV7-2
CDR3 DNA: TGTGCCAGCAGCCCGAGTAGGAGTAGTGAGCAGTTCTTC
CDR3 protein: CASSPSRSSEQFF

CDR3 length: 16
D gene: NA
J gene: TRBJ2-7
clone size: few
V gene: TRBV28
CDR3 DNA: TGTGCCAGCAGTTTCAAACCGCAGGGTTCCTCCTACGAGCAGTACTTC
CDR3 protein: CASSFKPQGSSYEQYF

CDR3 length: 16
D gene: TRBD2
J gene: TRBJ2-3
clone size: NA
V gene: TRBV6-5
CDR3 DNA: TGTGCCAGCAGTTACGATTGGGAGGGAACCACAGATACGCAGTATTTT
CDR3 protein: CASSYDWEGTTDTQYF

CDR3 length: 16
D gene: TRBD2
J gene: TRBJ2-7
clone size: NA
V gene: TRBV3-1/TRBV3-2
CDR3 DNA: TGTGCCAGCAGCCAAGGGGGACTAGCGGGAGGAGGCGAGCAGTACTTC
CDR3 protein: CASSQGGLAGGGEQYF

CDR3 length: 16
D gene: TRBD2
J gene: TRBJ2-1
clone size: NA
V gene: TRBV11-2
CDR3 DNA: TGTGCCAGCAGGCGAGGTAGCGGGAGGAGCTACAATGAGCAGTTCTTC
CDR3 protein: CASRRGSGRSYNEQFF

CDR3 length: 14
D gene: NA
J gene: TRBJ2-3
clone size: NA
V gene: TRBV7-7
CDR3 DNA: TGTGCTAGCAGCCCTCGGACAAACCCAGATACGCAGTATTTT
CDR3 protein: CASSPRTNPDTQYF

CDR3 length: 19
D gene: TRBD1
J gene: TRBJ1-4
clone size: NA
V gene: TRBV5-1
CDR3 DNA: TGCGCCAGCAGCAGCGGACAGGGCTTAGGCGGACCAACTAATGAAAAACTGTTTTTT
CDR3 protein: CASSSGQGLGGPTNEKLFF

CDR3 length: 13
D gene: NA
J gene: TRBJ1-2
clone size: NA
V gene: TRBV7-8
CDR3 DNA: TGTGCCAGCAGCCCAGACAGCCTCTATGGCTACACCTTC
CDR3 protein: CASSPDSLYGYTF

CDR3 length: 14
D gene: NA
J gene: TRBJ1-1
clone size: NA
V gene: TRBV6-2/TRBV6-3
CDR3 DNA: TGTGCCAGCAGTTACTCTAGGGGAGGAACTGAAGCTTTCTTT
CDR3 protein: CASSYSRGGTEAFF

CDR3 length: 16
D gene: TRBD2
J gene: TRBJ2-2
clone size: NA
V gene: TRBV24-1
CDR3 DNA: TGTGCCACCAGTGATTTGTACGGGAGGGATACCGGGGAGCTGTTTTTT
CDR3 protein: CATSDLYGRDTGELFF

CDR3 length: 17
D gene: NA
J gene: TRBJ1-6
clone size: NA
V gene: TRBV4-1
CDR3 DNA: TGCGCCAGCAGCCAGCCACTGAGGACGGAGGTTAATTCACCCCTCCACTTT
CDR3 protein: CASSQPLRTEVNSPLHF

CDR3 length: 15
D gene: NA
J gene: TRBJ1-1
clone size: NA
V gene: TRBV5-4
CDR3 DNA: TGTGCCAGCAGCTTGGAGGACAGATCGAACACTGAAGCTTTCTTT
CDR3 protein: CASSLEDRSNTEAFF

CDR3 length: 12
D gene: NA
J gene: TRBJ2-7
clone size: NA
V gene: TRBV7-9
CDR3 DNA: TGTGCCAGCAGCTTAGAACCACGGGAGCAGTACTTC
CDR3 protein: CASSLEPREQYF

CDR3 length: 17
D gene: TRBD1
J gene: TRBJ1-4
clone size: NA
V gene: TRBV14
CDR3 DNA: TGTGCCAGCAGCCAGTACCTTGGGACAGGGATAGGGGAAAAACTGTTTTTT
CDR3 protein: CASSQYLGTGIGEKLFF

CDR3 length: 14
D gene: TRBD1
J gene: TRBJ2-2
clone size: NA
V gene: TRBV11-3
CDR3 DNA: TGTGCCAGCAGCCGTGACAGGGCTGCCGGGGAGCTGTTTTTT
CDR3 protein: CASSRDRAAGELFF

CDR3 length: 15
D gene: TRBD1
J gene: TRBJ1-2
clone size: NA
V gene: TRBV27
CDR3 DNA: TGTGCCAGCAGTTTCCGGGACAGGGGGATCGGTGGCTACACCTTC
CDR3 protein: CASSFRDRGIGGYTF

CDR3 length: 18
D gene: TRBD1
J gene: TRBJ2-6
clone size: few
V gene: TRBV24-1
CDR3 DNA: TGTGCCACCAGTGGGGAAACAGGGGCCTTCTCTGGGGCCAACGTCCTGACTTTC
CDR3 protein: CATSGETGAFSGANVLTF

CDR3 length: 17
D gene: TRBD2
J gene: TRBJ2-1
clone size: NA
V gene: TRBV4-3
CDR3 DNA: TGCGCCAGCAGCCAAAGTCCTAGGGGACTAGGGGCAGGAGAGCAGTTCTTC
CDR3 protein: CASSQSPRGLGAGEQFF

CDR3 length: 16
D gene: NA
J gene: TRBJ2-2
clone size: NA
V gene: TRBV7-9
CDR3 DNA: TGTGCCAGCAGCCAGAACAGGGCCGCGAACACCGGGGAGCTGTTTTTT
CDR3 protein: CASSQNRAANTGELFF

CDR3 length: 14
D gene: TRBD1
J gene: TRBJ2-7
clone size: NA
V gene: TRBV19
CDR3 DNA: TGTGCCAGTAGTTGGACAGGGCGCTTCTACGAGCAGTACTTC
CDR3 protein: CASSWTGRFYEQYF